The present TCR beta chain was sequenced within a study of shared clonotypes between healthy human individuals. Looking at the study overall: A couple of women and three men aged 18 to 49 made up the donors.

Donors comprised only Caucasian adults living in Nashville, Tennessee. Produced via immunoSEQ multiplex PCR; TCRdb's table is partial and in-frame only. Of 550,000 to 600,000 clones listed, roughly four fifths are singletons. The CDR3 is 16 amino acids. Per germline, CDR1 SGHNT and CDR2 YYREEE (reference sequence). The V gene end was trimmed by 0 bases and the J gene end by 5 bases; junction bases not matched to a gene: 9. The chain is built from TRBV5-4 and TRBJ2-5; TRBD1 agrees at 8 bases. Sequencing input: PBMCs. This clonotype was obtained from a woman between 35 and 50 years old in good health. Some clones in this sample may be carry-over from other donors' samples. CDR3 amino acids: CASSLARQGAWETQYF. In DNA, the CDR3 is TGTGCCAGCAGCTTGGCTCGGCAGGGGGCCTGGGAGACCCAGTACTTC.